The 15 T cell receptor beta chains below all came from one sample that was sequenced in a study of chemoradiotherapy in HPV16-positive cancers. Some clones are missing from TCRdb's copy, which holds only in-frame ones; the method was immunoSEQ multiplex PCR. The sample lists 2,500 to 4,000 clones, 90% seen once, with 2.5% in the top ten. Sequencing was performed on tumor tissue, taken from a patient who underwent chemoradiotherapy. These receptors were collected from a human donor with HPV-associated anogenital cancer.

This clone appeared once. This chain uses TRBV7-2 with TRBJ2-7, with TRBD1 matching 11 bases. Germline CDR1 reads SGHTA; CDR2 reads FQGNSA. The CDR3 totals 16 residues. V lost 1 base to trimming and J lost 1 base; unmatched junction nucleotides: 3. CDR3 residues: CASSLGRDRGSYEQYF. The CDR3 coding sequence is TGTGCCAGCAGCTTAGGGAGGGACAGGGGGTCCTACGAGCAGTACTTC. Looking up the rest from reference TRBV7-2 and TRBJ2-7 gives the full variable domain: GAGVSQSPSNKVTEKGKDVELRCDPISGHTALYWYRQSLGQGLEFLIYFQGNSAPDKSGLPSDRFSAERTGGSVSTLTIQRTQQEDSAVYLCASSLGRDRGSYEQYFGPGTRLTVT.

This clone was detected a few times. J is TRBJ1-2 and V is TRBV28; perhaps TRBD1 as D (5 bases). In germline, CDR1 is MDHEN, CDR2 SYDVKM. Trimming left V 2 bases short and J 0 bases short, with 22 bases between. This CDR3 comprises 19 residues. CDR3 bases: TGTGCCAGCAGTTTAGTCCTGAATCGGGGAGGGGATTCTAACTATGGCTACACCTTC. Its translation is CASSLVLNRGGDSNYGYTF.

This chain uses TRBV7-2 with TRBJ2-7; D is uncertain. Germline V gene data show CDR1 as SGHTA and CDR2 as FQGNSA. The ends were cut back, 1 base at V and 4 bases at J, with 5 bases in the middle. The CDR3 is made up of 12 amino acids. The DNA for the CDR3 is TGTGCCAGCAGCTTAGTATTTTACGAGCAGTACTTC. This gives the protein CASSLVFYEQYF.

In DNA, the CDR3 is TGTGCCAGCAATACGGGGGTGGTCACTGAAGCTTTCTTT. Translating gives CASNTGVVTEAFF. This sequence joins TRBV6-6 and TRBJ1-1, with D possibly TRBD1 on 5 matching bases. There are 13 residues in the CDR3. Per the germline V gene, CDR1 is MNHNY and CDR2 is SVGAGI (reference sequence). The V end lost 7 bases, the J end lost 4 bases, and 13 bases lay between the germline ends.

V usage is TRBV28 and J usage is TRBJ1-5; 7 bases are shared with TRBD1. J was trimmed by 4 bases and V by 5 bases; bases with no gene match: 8. The germline V gene encodes CDR1 MDHEN and CDR2 SYDVKM. The CDR3 extends over 15 amino acids. As DNA, the CDR3 is TGTGCCAGCAGTGAACAGGGGCTCCCTAATCAGCCCCAGCATTTT. The encoded protein is CASSEQGLPNQPQHF. The entire variable domain, with the rest obtained from reference TRBV28 and TRBJ1-5, is as follows: DVKVTQSSRYLVKRTGEKVFLECVQDMDHENMFWYRQDPGLGLRLIYFSYDVKMKEKGDIPEGYSVSREKKERFSLILESASTNQTSMYLCASSEQGLPNQPQHFGDGTRLSIL.

The CDR3 DNA follows: TGTGCCAGCAGCTTGGGTCGGGGGCTGCTATCGGATGAAAAACTGTTTTTT. It encodes CASSLGRGLLSDEKLFF. The rearrangement uses TRBV5-6 and TRBJ1-4; TRBD1 is a possible D gene (6 bases). Germline CDR1 is SGHDT and CDR2 is YYEEEE. The CDR3 is 17 residues long. V lost 0 bases and J 6 bases, leaving 18 bases between the germline ends.

This chain connects TRBV4-2 to TRBJ2-3; TRBD1 or TRBD2 may be the D gene (5 bases each). The CDR3 totals 14 residues. V gave up 3 bases and J gave up 6 bases, with 13 bases separating them. Germline CDR1 LGHNA, CDR2 YNFKEQ. The CDR3 spells CASSHGNSGDTQYF. Written as DNA, the CDR3 is TGTGCCAGCAGCCACGGGAACTCAGGGGATACGCAGTATTTT.

The rearrangement links TRBV11-2 to TRBJ2-4, with TRBD2 matching 14 bases. The germline V gene encodes CDR1 SGHAT and CDR2 FQNNGV. The CDR3 spans 17 residues. The V and J ends lost 5 bases and 4 bases, in that order; junction bases with no gene match: 7. As DNA, the CDR3 is TGTGCCAGCAGCGGAGGACTAGCGGGGGGCTTTAAAAACATTCAGTACTTC. Its protein product is CASSGGLAGGFKNIQYF.

The CDR3 coding sequence is TGTGCCATCAGTAAGGGACAGCCGAGCTATGGCTACACCTTC. It yields the protein CAISKGQPSYGYTF. The chain recombines TRBV10-3 with TRBJ1-2; 7 nucleotides match TRBD1. Trimming cost V 5 bases and J 4 bases; bases outside gene matches: 7. This CDR3 has 14 residues. The germline V gene encodes CDR1 ENHRY and CDR2 SYGVKD.

This sequence joins TRBV11-2 and TRBJ2-3, with 10 bases lining up with TRBD1. The length of the CDR3 is 17 residues. Germline CDR1 reads SGHAT; CDR2 reads FQNNGV. V was clipped by 5 bases and J by 2 bases; unmatched bases: 10. CDR3 region: CASSIQGQGGSTDTQYF. CDR3 in DNA: TGTGCCAGCAGCATTCAAGGACAGGGGGGATCCACAGATACGCAGTATTTT.

The rearrangement joins TRBV2 to TRBJ1-6, with D perhaps TRBD1 (6 bases). The CDR3 runs 13 residues. CDR1 and CDR2 (germline): SNHLY, FYNNEI. The V gene lost 8 bases and the J gene lost 5 bases, with 10 bases spanning the gap. CDR3 sequence reads: CASGTLDNSPLHF. CDR3 nucleotides: TGTGCCAGCGGGACACTGGATAATTCACCCCTCCACTTT. The variable domain in full, completed from reference TRBV2 and TRBJ1-6, reads EPEVTQTPSHQVTQMGQEVILRCVPISNHLYFYWYRQILGQKVEFLVSFYNNEISEKSEIFDDQFSVERPDGSNFTLKIRSTKLEDSAMYFCASGTLDNSPLHFGNGTRLTVT.

The chain joins TRBV5-6 to TRBJ2-1, with unresolved D. Germline CDR1 reads SGHDT; CDR2 reads YYEEEE. V was pared by 0 bases and J by 10 bases, with 5 bases between. The CDR3 totals 11 residues. In DNA, the CDR3 is TGTGCCAGCAGCTTGGTAGGGGAGCAGTTCTTC. It codes for CASSLVGEQFF.

The chain carries TRBV6-5 and TRBJ2-1; 12 bases agree with TRBD2. This CDR3 region has 15 residues. The J segment lost 7 bases and the V segment lost 6 bases, leaving 7 bases of the junction unmatched. Germline CDR1 reads MNHEY; CDR2 reads SVGAGI. DNA of the CDR3: TGTGCCAGCAGATCTCTAGCGGGGGGGAGAAATGAGCAGTTCTTC. Protein: CASRSLAGGRNEQFF.

This clone was recorded only once. The gene calls are TRBV25-1 and TRBJ1-2, with unresolved D. The CDR3 has 14 amino acids. Germline CDR1 and CDR2: MGHDK and SYGVNS. V lost 0 bases and J lost 4, with 9 bases in between. This CDR3 reads CASSEYQARYGYTF. Here the CDR3 DNA reads TGTGCCAGCAGTGAATATCAGGCACGCTATGGCTACACCTTC.

The chain has TRBV5-6 and TRBJ1-2; D ambiguous. The V gene's germline CDR1 is SGHDT and CDR2 YYEEEE. V was trimmed by 1 base and J by 8 bases, leaving 15 bases between them. There are 14 residues in the CDR3. CDR3 DNA: TGTGCCAGCAGCTTGAATGTAGGTCTATCGGGCTACACCTTC. Its protein product is CASSLNVGLSGYTF.